This T cell receptor beta chain was captured in a study of T cells in Graves' hyperthyroidism and ophthalmopathy. V was clipped by 6 bases and J by 3 bases, with 14 bases between them. The CDR3 length is 14 residues. Germline V gene data show CDR1 as SGHTA and CDR2 as FQGNSA. Amplification of TCR beta CDR3 regions used RNA as the template. First-round RT-PCR targeting the TCR CDR3 was performed with the HTBI primer set. In TCRdb, the multiplex PCR reads were re-called with MiXCR into one record per CDR3 protein. The sample comprises roughly 700,000 distinct CDR3 sequences, under 45% of which are singletons, and roughly 30% rests with the top ten. Graves' hyperthyroidism without ophthalmopathy progression within 18 months was termed stable. Clinical symptoms, serum thyroxine, TRAb, thyroid ultrasound and orbital computed tomography informed diagnoses. Fresh peripheral blood, 8 to 10 ml of it, supplied the PBMCs.

Sequenced sample: blood. The sequence derives from a woman between 40 and 55 years old with Graves' hyperthyroidism. The V gene is TRBV7-2, the J gene TRBJ1-1, with unresolved D. DNA of the CDR3: TGTGCCAGCAGTAAAAGGGTCGTTGACACTGAAGCTTTCTTT. It is translated as CASSKRVVDTEAFF.